This is a list of T cell receptor beta chains from one sample in a study of beta chain features in type 1 diabetes. The protocol was immunoSEQ multiplex PCR, while the TCRdb copy is restricted to in-frame clones and leaves out a portion. The sample holds some 370,000 clones; over 8.5% are singletons and the top ten take 0.6%. The sequenced material came from central memory CD4+ T cells from blood. The source is a man aged 30 to 45 with type 1 diabetes. The CDR3 runs from the conserved cysteine through the conserved F or W. A D gene is named only where the DNA matches it firmly. Expanded clones get a size class; other rows say once, few or many, or leave the size out.

15 | TRBD2 | . | TRBJ2-5 | TRBV5-1 | TGCGCCAGCAGCTTGTATGCCGGGAGGGAAGAGACCCAGTACTTC | CASSLYAGREETQYF
14 | . | few | TRBJ2-2 | TRBV4-3 | TGCGCCAGCAGCCCTACTAATGAACCCGGGGAGCTGTTTTTT | CASSPTNEPGELFF
13 | TRBD1 | . | TRBJ1-1 | TRBV30 | TGTGCCTGGGGGACAGGGGGCCTCACTGAAGCTTTCTTT | CAWGTGGLTEAFF
13 | . | . | TRBJ2-7 | TRBV7-2 | TGTGCCAGCAGCGGGCGGGACGGATACGAGCAGTACTTC | CASSGRDGYEQYF
18 | TRBD1 | . | TRBJ2-6 | TRBV7-9 | TGTGCCAGCAGCGGCCGGGACAGAGCCGTCTCTGGGGCCAACGTCCTGACTTTC | CASSGRDRAVSGANVLTF
13 | . | many | TRBJ1-5 | TRBV12-5 | TGTGCTAGTGGTTTGGCTAGCAATCAGCCCCAGCATTTT | CASGLASNQPQHF
13 | . | few | TRBJ1-1 | TRBV30 | TGTGCCTGGAGTCGCCAGGGGAACACTGAAGCTTTCTTT | CAWSRQGNTEAFF
13 | . | . | TRBJ2-7 | TRBV25-1 | TGTGCCAGCAGTGACTGGGTTTCCTACGAGCAGTACTTC | CASSDWVSYEQYF
16 | TRBD1 | . | TRBJ2-7 | TRBV7-8 | TGTGCCAGCAGCTTTCGCCGGGACAGGGGGTCCCACGAGCAGTACTTC | CASSFRRDRGSHEQYF
16 | . | . | TRBJ2-5 | TRBV28 | TGTGCCAGCAGCGAGACTGGCGCGGGATACCAAGAGACCCAGTACTTC | CASSETGAGYQETQYF
13 | . | many | TRBJ1-1 | TRBV10-3 | TGTGCCAATAGGGACACCACTAACACTGAAGCTTTCTTT | CANRDTTNTEAFF
12 | . | . | TRBJ2-5 | TRBV16 | TGTGCCAGCAGCCCCAGAAGAGAGACCCAGTACTTC | CASSPRRETQYF
15 | . | few | TRBJ2-2 | TRBV28 | TGTGCCAGCAGCCTTGCCGACGTCTACTGGGGGGAGCTGTTTTTT | CASSLADVYWGELFF
14 | TRBD2 | . | TRBJ2-3 | TRBV29-1 | TGCAGCGTCGGGACTAGCGGTCTGATGGATACGCAGTATTTT | CSVGTSGLMDTQYF
16 | . | . | TRBJ2-7 | TRBV11-2 | TGTGCCAGCAGCCCCCTAGGAGCGGGTAGCTCCTACGAGCAGTACTTC | CASSPLGAGSSYEQYF
14 | TRBD2 | few | TRBJ2-5 | TRBV7-2 | TGTGCCAGCATGCTAGCGGGGAACCAAGAGACCCAGTACTTC | CASMLAGNQETQYF
19 | TRBD2 | . | TRBJ2-5 | TRBV7-3 | TGTGCCAGCAGCTTATCCGCCGGACTAGCGGGGGGGTTCCAAGAGACCCAGTACTTC | CASSLSAGLAGGFQETQYF
13 | . | . | TRBJ1-1 | TRBV9 | TGTGCCAGCAGCGTAGACAGGACCACTGAAGCTTTCTTT | CASSVDRTTEAFF
14 | TRBD1 | . | TRBJ1-2 | TRBV19 | TGTGCCAGTAGTATAGCTGGACAGGGGTACGGCTACACCTTC | CASSIAGQGYGYTF
16 | TRBD1 | few | TRBJ2-2 | TRBV28 | TGTGCCAGCAGATCCGGGACAGGGATTTACACCGGGGAGCTGTTTTTT | CASRSGTGIYTGELFF
15 | TRBD2 | . | TRBJ2-7 | TRBV9 | TGTGCCAGCAGCCCCGGGGGTCTAGCGGGAGTGCAGCAGTACTTC | CASSPGGLAGVQQYF
17 | . | many | TRBJ1-1 | TRBV2 | TGTGCCAGCAGTGCAGGGTACCGATACCTAACAGTAACTGAAGCTTTCTTT | CASSAGYRYLTVTEAFF
16 | TRBD2 | . | TRBJ2-1 | TRBV2 | TGTGCCAGCAGTGAAGAAGCGGGGGGGTTTTACAATGAGCAGTTCTTC | CASSEEAGGFYNEQFF
13 | TRBD1 | few | TRBJ2-4 | TRBV6-6 | TGTGCCAGCAGTCCCACAGGGGTCAACATTCAGTACTTC | CASSPTGVNIQYF
13 | . | few | TRBJ2-5 | TRBV6-6 | TGTGCCAGCAGTACAGGGTACCAAGAGACCCAGTACTTC | CASSTGYQETQYF
14 | . | medium-sized | TRBJ1-5 | TRBV19 | TGTGCCAGTAGTATCAGGGGCAGCGGGCAGCCCCAGCATTTT | CASSIRGSGQPQHF
15 | . | many | TRBJ2-3 | TRBV19 | TGTGCCAGTAGTGTAGCCAACCACCCCCCAGATACGCAGTATTTT | CASSVANHPPDTQYF
16 | . | . | TRBJ1-5 | TRBV6-5 | TGTGCCAGCAGTTACACCATAGGACAGAAAAATCAGCCCCAGCATTTT | CASSYTIGQKNQPQHF
13 | . | . | TRBJ2-1 | TRBV7-3 | TGTGCCAGCAGCCTTGTCCGCGAGGGGTTGCAGTTCTTC | CASSLVREGLQFF
18 | TRBD1 | few | TRBJ1-2 | TRBV30 | TGTGCCTGGAGTGTAGGCGGGACAGGGGGCACCATTAACTATGGCTACACCTTC | CAWSVGGTGGTINYGYTF
14 | . | . | TRBJ1-1 | TRBV14 | TGTGCCAGCAGCCAAGATCTAGGGGGAGCTGGAGCTTTCTTT | CASSQDLGGAGAFF
15 | TRBD2 | few | TRBJ2-1 | TRBV7-2 | TGTGCCAGCAACTCCTTGGGACTAGCGGGATCTGAGCAGTTCTTC | CASNSLGLAGSEQFF
12 | TRBD2 | . | TRBJ2-2 | TRBV6-4 | TGTGCCACCGGGAGGAGGGCCGGGGAGCTGTTTTTT | CATGRRAGELFF
14 | . | few | TRBJ1-1 | TRBV5-1 | TGCGCCAGCAGCCAACTGACAGCGAACACTGAAGCTTTCTTT | CASSQLTANTEAFF
14 | . | few | TRBJ1-1 | TRBV5-1 | TGCGCCAGCAGCGTTTCAGGGGATACCACTGAAGCTTTCTTT | CASSVSGDTTEAFF
15 | . | . | TRBJ2-3 | TRBV7-2 | TGTGCCAGCAGCTTAGCACCTATGATAGCAGATACGCAGTATTTT | CASSLAPMIADTQYF
15 | TRBD1 | . | TRBJ1-4 | TRBV5-1 | TGCGCCAGCAGACCCCGGGACAGTGATAATGAAAAACTGTTTTTT | CASRPRDSDNEKLFF
17 | . | few | TRBJ2-6 | TRBV10-3 | TGTGCCAGCAGTGAACTCGTAGGGGTTGGTGGGGCCAACGTCCTGACTTTC | CASSELVGVGGANVLTF
16 | TRBD2 | . | TRBJ2-2 | TRBV28 | TGTGCCAGCGCCCGGTTGGTAGCGGGACCCACCGGGGAGCTGTTTTTT | CASARLVAGPTGELFF
16 | . | . | TRBJ2-7 | TRBV13 | TGTGCCAGCAGCTTTTTCGGGAGTTCGAACTCCTACGAGCAGTACTTC | CASSFFGSSNSYEQYF
17 | TRBD2 | . | TRBJ2-7 | TRBV18 | TGTGCCAGCTCACCACCCAAAACTAGCGGGACCTCCTACGAGCAGTACTTC | CASSPPKTSGTSYEQYF
13 | . | . | TRBJ1-5 | TRBV19 | TGTGCCAGTACCCCTCATGGAAATCAGCCCCAGCATTTT | CASTPHGNQPQHF
19 | . | . | TRBJ2-3 | TRBV21-1 | TGTGCCAGCAGTCCCGGGGGGGCCTCACAGGGGAAGGGAACAGATACGCAGTATTTT | CASSPGGASQGKGTDTQYF
11 | . | . | TRBJ2-7 | TRBV10-3 | TGTGCCATCAGGACGCAGGACGAGCAGTACTTC | CAIRTQDEQYF
15 | TRBD1 | few | TRBJ2-1 | TRBV7-2 | TGTGCCAGCAGCTGGGACAGGGAACCCCTGAGGGAGCAGTTCTTC | CASSWDREPLREQFF
15 | TRBD1 | few | TRBJ2-2 | TRBV19 | TGTGCCAGTAAGCAGGGGGCTTACTCCACCGGGGAGCTGTTTTTT | CASKQGAYSTGELFF
16 | TRBD2 | . | TRBJ2-3 | TRBV5-4 | TGTGCCAGCAGCCTGAGACTAGCGGGAGTGGGAGATACGCAGTATTTT | CASSLRLAGVGDTQYF
12 | . | . | TRBJ1-2 | TRBV7-6 | TGTGCCAGCAGCCGAGGGGGAAGGGGCTACACCTTC | CASSRGGRGYTF
16 | TRBD2 | . | TRBJ2-2 | TRBV11-1 | TGTGCCAGCAGCTCCGGACTAGCGGGAGAAGCCGGGGAGCTGTTTTTT | CASSSGLAGEAGELFF
15 | TRBD1 | . | TRBJ1-2 | TRBV27 | TGTGCCAGCAGTTTATACACGACAGGGTTCGATGGCTACACCTTC | CASSLYTTGFDGYTF
14 | . | few | TRBJ2-5 | TRBV28 | TGTGCCAGCAGTTTAAGGACAGACTACGAGACCCAGTACTTC | CASSLRTDYETQYF
15 | . | few | TRBJ1-4 | TRBV18 | TGTGCCAGCTCACCACCGTCAAGTAATAATGAAAAACTGTTTTTT | CASSPPSSNNEKLFF
15 | . | many | TRBJ2-1 | TRBV4-2 | TGTGCCAGCAGCCAAGAATGGACTACCTACAATGAGCAGTTCTTC | CASSQEWTTYNEQFF
17 | TRBD2 | many | TRBJ2-3 | TRBV7-2 | TGTGCCAGCAGCCGTTGGGGGGGTCCTACTAGCACAGATACGCAGTATTTT | CASSRWGGPTSTDTQYF